The 28 T cell receptor beta chains listed next were all sequenced from one sample in a study of response to subunit inactivated influenza vaccine. TCRdb called the RT-PCR reads again in MiXCR, with one record for every CDR3 protein. The profile covers fewer than 400,000 distinct CDR3 sequences, with about a fifth appearing a single time and 10% to 13% taken by the ten largest. The specimen comprised PBMCs from blood, sampled 21 months after vaccination. These receptors were taken from a man in his fifties or sixties who received an inactivated influenza vaccine.

The chain is built from TRBV20-1 and TRBJ2-7; 10 bases are a match to TRBD2. In germline, CDR1 is DFQATT, CDR2 SNEGSKA (reference sequence). The CDR3 has 13 residues. The V gene end was trimmed by 3 bases and the J gene end by 4 bases; junction bases not matched to a gene: 3. The CDR3 DNA is TGCAGTGCTAGGCTAGCGGGAGTGTACGAGCAGTACTTC. Its protein product is CSARLAGVYEQYF.

This clonotype was observed many times. This chain uses TRBV28 with TRBJ1-1; TRBD1 might be the D (6 bases). The CDR3 is 14 amino acids. The germline V gene encodes CDR1 MDHEN and CDR2 SYDVKM. The V and J ends lost 2 bases and 4 bases respectively, with 11 bases between them. CDR3 nucleotides: TGTGCCAGCAGTTTAACAGGGTTGGCCACTGAAGCTTTCTTT. It is translated as CASSLTGLATEAFF.

This clonotype was picked up a small number of times. This chain uses TRBV2 with TRBJ2-3; D may match TRBD1 or TRBD2 (6 bases each). This CDR3 contains 14 residues. CDR1 is SNHLY and CDR2 is FYNNEI in the germline V gene. Trimming removed 8 bases at V and 7 bases at J, with 19 bases between. In nucleotides, the CDR3 is TGTGCCAGCCTGGAGGGCAGGGGCCAAAATACGCAGTATTTT. As protein: CASLEGRGQNTQYF.

The chain carries TRBV7-8 and TRBJ2-2, with D possibly TRBD2 on 5 matching bases. Per germline, CDR1 SGHVS and CDR2 FQNEAQ. The CDR3 has 16 amino acids. V gave up 3 bases and J gave up 6 bases, with 17 bases separating them. CDR3 in amino acids: CASSFAWTQRAGELFF. The CDR3 coding sequence is TGTGCCAGCAGCTTTGCTTGGACCCAGAGGGCCGGGGAGCTGTTTTTT. Full variable domain (remainder filled in from reference TRBV7-8 and TRBJ2-2): GAGVSQSPRYKVAKRGQDVALRCDPISGHVSLFWYQQALGQGPEFLTYFQNEAQLDKSGLPSDRFFAERPEGSVSTLKIQRTQQEDSAVYLCASSFAWTQRAGELFFGEGSRLTVL.

This clonotype was detected only a few times. The chain carries TRBV25-1 and TRBJ2-7; TRBD1 is a possible D gene (5 bases). CDR3 size: 12 residues. Germline loops: CDR1 MGHDK, CDR2 SYGVNS. The germline V and J ends were trimmed by 7 bases and 1 base, with 8 bases remaining between them. CDR3 sequence: CASTRVSYEQYF. CDR3 in DNA: TGTGCCAGCACCAGGGTGTCCTACGAGCAGTACTTC.

This clonotype was seen a few times. The rearrangement uses TRBV20-1 and TRBJ2-5, with TRBD1 matching 8 bases. Looked up from germline, CDR1 is DFQATT and CDR2 is SNEGSKA (reference sequence). V lost 3 bases and J lost 2; bases outside the gene matches: 5. The CDR3 is 14 residues long. The CDR3 here is CSASDRGLQETQYF. CDR3 DNA: TGCAGTGCTAGTGACAGGGGACTTCAAGAGACCCAGTACTTC.

The chain is built from TRBV20-1 and TRBJ2-1; 8 bases align to TRBD1. The CDR3 length is 15 residues. CDR1 is DFQATT and CDR2 is SNEGSKA in the germline V gene (reference sequence). With V trimmed by 5 bases and J by 5 bases, 11 bases remained unmatched. The CDR3 protein is CSAGGGGTGNNEQFF. The CDR3 nucleotides are TGCAGTGCTGGGGGTGGCGGGACAGGTAACAATGAGCAGTTCTTC.

The CDR3 region is CASRTGTSGTGELFF. DNA for the CDR3: TGTGCCAGCAGGACCGGGACTAGCGGTACCGGGGAGCTGTTTTTT. V gene TRBV12-3 or TRBV12-4 combines with J gene TRBJ2-2; 11 nucleotides line up with TRBD2. This CDR3 contains 15 residues. The trim removed 6 bases at V and 5 bases at J, leaving 5 bases unmatched.

V gene TRBV9 combines with J gene TRBJ2-1; no clear D gene. This CDR3 region has 12 residues. Germline assignment: CDR1 SGDLS and CDR2 YYNGEE. V was clipped by 4 bases and J by 7 bases, with 9 bases between them. The CDR3 nucleotides are TGTGCCAGCAGCCCTACACAGAATGAGCAGTTCTTC. This gives the protein CASSPTQNEQFF. The entire variable domain, with the rest obtained from reference TRBV9 and TRBJ2-1, is as follows: DSGVTQTPKHLITATGQRVTLRCSPRSGDLSVYWYQQSLDQGLQFLIQYYNGEERAKGNILERFSAQQFPDLHSELNLSSLELGDSALYFCASSPTQNEQFFGPGTRLTVL.

The chain links TRBV6-1 to TRBJ2-7; 7 nucleotides line up with TRBD2. The CDR3 loop spans 15 amino acids. Germline V gives CDR1 MNHNS, CDR2 SASEGT. With V trimmed by 7 bases and J by 4 bases, 13 bases remained unmatched. The DNA for the CDR3 is TGTGCCAGCACTCAGTCGGCTAGCGGCCTTTACGAGCAGTACTTC. This encodes CASTQSASGLYEQYF.

The chain links TRBV5-1 to TRBJ2-1; a possible D gene is TRBD1 (6 bases). Germline V gene lookup returns CDR1 SGHRS and CDR2 YFSETQ. The CDR3 has 18 amino acids. V lost 0 bases, J lost 0 bases, and 16 bases lay in between. In DNA form, the CDR3 reads TGCGCCAGCAGCTTGGCCGTGGGACACTTCTCCTCCTACAATGAGCAGTTCTTC. This translates into CASSLAVGHFSSYNEQFF. Drawing the rest from reference TRBV5-1 and TRBJ2-1, the complete variable domain is KAGVTQTPRYLIKTRGQQVTLSCSPISGHRSVSWYQQTPGQGLQFLFEYFSETQRNKGNFPGRFSGRQFSNSRSEMNVSTLELGDSALYLCASSLAVGHFSSYNEQFFGPGTRLTVL.

This clonotype was seen only a few times. CDR3 region: CASSFFGGDEPQHF. CDR3 bases: TGTGCCAGCAGTTTTTTCGGCGGGGATGAGCCCCAGCATTTT. The rearrangement links TRBV12-3 or TRBV12-4 to TRBJ1-5, with unresolved D. This CDR3 has 14 amino acids. V lost 3 bases, J lost 8 bases, and 14 bases lay in between.

The chain joins TRBV7-2 to TRBJ2-3; TRBD2 is a possible D gene (6 bases). Germline values: CDR1 SGHTA, CDR2 FQGNSA. The CDR3 is 13 residues long. Trimming took 1 base from V and 9 from J, leaving 11 bases between them. CDR3 protein: CASSLDVSGTQYF. DNA for the CDR3: TGTGCCAGCAGCTTAGACGTTAGCGGAACGCAGTATTTT. Based on the CDR3 plus reference TRBV7-2 and TRBJ2-3, the full variable domain is GAGVSQSPSNKVTEKGKDVELRCDPISGHTALYWYRQSLGQGLEFLIYFQGNSAPDKSGLPSDRFSAERTGGSVSTLTIQRTQQEDSAVYLCASSLDVSGTQYFGPGTRLTVL.

This clonotype is a singleton in its sample. The rearrangement joins TRBV28 to TRBJ2-1, with 7 bases identical to TRBD1. J lost 0 bases, V lost 3 bases, and 8 bases had no gene match. Germline V gene lookup returns CDR1 MDHEN and CDR2 SYDVKM. This CDR3 comprises 17 residues. CDR3 in DNA: TGTGCCAGCAGTTTGCCGTCCAGGGGGAGCTCCTACAATGAGCAGTTCTTC. Translating gives CASSLPSRGSSYNEQFF.

The chain has TRBV4-2 and TRBJ1-6, with unresolved D. Trimming pared 0 bases from V and 5 bases from J, leaving 5 bases between. The CDR3 is 14 amino acids. From germline, CDR1 is LGHNA and CDR2 YNFKEQ. The CDR3 loop reads CASSQEADNSPLHF. CDR3 nucleotide sequence: TGTGCCAGCAGCCAAGAGGCGGATAATTCACCCCTCCACTTT.

The V gene is TRBV19, the J gene TRBJ2-7; 7 bases align to TRBD2. The CDR3 is made up of 18 amino acids. Germline trimming cut 1 base from V and 4 bases from J; bases unmatched to any gene: 16. Germline values: CDR1 LNHDA, CDR2 SQIVND (reference sequence). The CDR3 protein is CASSIATYARAGRYEQYF. CDR3 nucleotides: TGTGCCAGTAGTATAGCCACATACGCACGAGCGGGAAGATACGAGCAGTACTTC.

This clonotype was detected ten times or more. The rearrangement links TRBV7-9 to TRBJ1-3, with a possible D match to TRBD1 (5 bases). This CDR3 is 16 amino acids long. Germline V gene sequence: CDR1 SEHNR, CDR2 FQNEAQ (reference sequence). V gave up 5 bases and J gave up 2 bases, with 16 bases separating them. CDR3 nucleotides: TGTGCCAGCAGCCCGAGACAGCACTTACCTGGAAACACCATATATTTT. The encoded protein is CASSPRQHLPGNTIYF.

This chain connects TRBV19 to TRBJ2-3; TRBD2 agrees at 12 bases. Germline assignment: CDR1 LNHDA and CDR2 SQIVND (reference sequence). The CDR3 contains 15 residues. V lost 7 bases and J lost 2; bases outside the gene matches: 4. The CDR3 region is CASTRTSGITDTQYF. The CDR3 region has the DNA TGTGCCAGTACCAGGACTAGCGGGATCACAGATACGCAGTATTTT.

Remarks on this clonotype: One end of the junction is discordant with germline, which a read error may explain. V is TRBV29-1 and J is TRBJ2-4, with 10 bases aligning to TRBD2. Germline V gene data show CDR1 as SQVTM and CDR2 as ANQGSEA. This CDR3 has 16 amino acids. As DNA, the CDR3 is TGCAGCGTTGAATTTAGCAGCGGGGGGGCCCTAAACGTTCAGTACTTC. Its translation is CSVEFSSGGALNVQYF.

The table lists this clonotype with a few counts. The gene calls are TRBV10-3 and TRBJ1-1; D perhaps matches TRBD1 (6 bases). CDR1 is ENHRY and CDR2 is SYGVKD in the germline V gene. There are 13 residues in the CDR3. V lost 6 bases and J lost 3, with 11 bases in between. The CDR3 DNA is TGTGCCATCAGCGAACAGGGCTACACTGAAGCTTTCTTT. Protein sequence: CAISEQGYTEAFF.

The J gene is TRBJ2-4, the V gene TRBV6-2 or TRBV6-3, with D maybe TRBD2 (6 bases). Germline V gives CDR1 MNHEY, CDR2 SVGEGT. The CDR3 sequence is 17 residues long. V was pared by 2 bases and J by 0 bases, with 14 bases between. The CDR3 spells CASSYGGLSLAKNIQYF. The CDR3 nucleotides read TGTGCCAGCAGTTACGGGGGGTTGTCACTAGCCAAAAACATTCAGTACTTC.

The genes are TRBV7-9 and TRBJ1-1; a possible D gene is TRBD1 (5 bases). CDR1 is SEHNR and CDR2 is FQNEAQ in the germline V gene (reference sequence). V was shortened by 3 bases and J by 7 bases, with 6 bases between the two germline ends. This CDR3 is built from 11 residues. Written as DNA, the CDR3 is TGTGCCAGCAGCTTGGGGGATGAAGCTTTCTTT. It translates to CASSLGDEAFF.

In its sample, this clonotype was seen a few times. The chain carries TRBV5-1 and TRBJ2-1; 11 bases map to TRBD2. V was pared by 2 bases and J by 5 bases, with 6 bases of the junction left unmatched. The germline V gene encodes CDR1 SGHRS and CDR2 YFSETQ. The CDR3 loop spans 16 amino acids. This CDR3 reads CASSLVPSGGHNEQFF. CDR3 sequence (DNA): TGCGCCAGCAGCTTAGTGCCTAGCGGGGGGCACAATGAGCAGTTCTTC. Variable domain in full (rest from reference TRBV5-1 and TRBJ2-1): KAGVTQTPRYLIKTRGQQVTLSCSPISGHRSVSWYQQTPGQGLQFLFEYFSETQRNKGNFPGRFSGRQFSNSRSEMNVSTLELGDSALYLCASSLVPSGGHNEQFFGPGTRLTVL.

The chain combines TRBV30 with TRBJ1-6; D is undetermined. Germline CDR1 GTSNPN, CDR2 SVGIG (reference sequence). There are 11 residues in the CDR3. V lost 5 bases and J lost 9, with 8 bases in between. CDR3 nucleotides: TGTGCCTGGGACCGTAGTTCACCCCTCCACTTT. Residues: CAWDRSSPLHF. Full variable domain (rest looked up from reference TRBV30 and TRBJ1-6): SQTIHQWPATLVQPVGSPLSLECTVEGTSNPNLYWYRQAAGRGLQLLFYSVGIGQISSEVPQNLSASRPQDRQFILSSKKLLLSDSGFYLCAWDRSSPLHFGNGTRLTVT.

This clonotype was picked up many times. J is TRBJ1-1 and V is TRBV5-1; D call uncertain. Germline CDR1 and CDR2: SGHRS and YFSETQ. This CDR3 comprises 15 residues. V was shortened by 0 bases and J by 0 bases, with 9 bases between the two germline ends. The CDR3 DNA reads as TGCGCCAGCAGCTTGGATGGCAGCATGAACACTGAAGCTTTCTTT. This codes for CASSLDGSMNTEAFF.

This clonotype has only a few counts. CDR3 region: CASKKDRETGEQYF. The CDR3 DNA sequence: TGTGCCAGCAAGAAAGACAGGGAAACGGGAGAGCAGTACTTC. J is TRBJ2-7 and V is TRBV6-4, with TRBD1 matching 7 bases. Looked up from germline, CDR1 is MRHNA and CDR2 is SNTAGT. Unmatched junction bases numbered 13, after V lost 7 bases and J lost 7 bases. This CDR3 spans 14 amino acids.

This clonotype showed up just a few times. J is TRBJ1-2 and V is TRBV6-1; no definite D call. Germline CDR1 reads MNHNS; CDR2 reads SASEGT. Trimming left V 5 bases short and J 3 bases short, with 16 bases between. The CDR3 runs 15 residues. CDR3 sequence reads: CASSNIGPWDYGYTF. The DNA of the CDR3 is TGTGCCAGCAGTAATATCGGGCCCTGGGACTATGGCTACACCTTC.

The chain is built from TRBV15 and TRBJ2-1; 10 bases are a match to TRBD2. Unmatched junction bases numbered 9, after V lost 9 bases and J lost 4 bases. Germline-derived CDR1 and CDR2 are LNHNV and YYDKDF (reference sequence). This CDR3 has 15 amino acids. The CDR3 loop reads CATSALAGGYNEQFF. The CDR3 DNA is TGTGCCACGTCCGCTTTAGCGGGAGGTTACAATGAGCAGTTCTTC. The full variable domain, its missing parts supplied by reference TRBV15 and TRBJ2-1, is DAMVIQNPRYQVTQFGKPVTLSCSQTLNHNVMYWYQQKSSQAPKLLFHYYDKDFNNEADTPDNFQSRRPNTSFCFLDIRSPGLGDTAMYLCATSALAGGYNEQFFGPGTRLTVL.